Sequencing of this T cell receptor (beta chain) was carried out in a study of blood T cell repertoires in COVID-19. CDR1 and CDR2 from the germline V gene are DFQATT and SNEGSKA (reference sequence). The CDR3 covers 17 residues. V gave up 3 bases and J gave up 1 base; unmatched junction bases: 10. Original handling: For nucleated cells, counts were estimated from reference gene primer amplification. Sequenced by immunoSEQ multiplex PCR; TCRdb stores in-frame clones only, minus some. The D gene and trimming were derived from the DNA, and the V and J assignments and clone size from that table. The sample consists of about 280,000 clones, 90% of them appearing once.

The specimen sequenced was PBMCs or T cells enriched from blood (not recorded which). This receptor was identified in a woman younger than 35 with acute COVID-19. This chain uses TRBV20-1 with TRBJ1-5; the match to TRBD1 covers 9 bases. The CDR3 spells CSASPYRGQGSNQPQHF. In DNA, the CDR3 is TGCAGTGCTAGTCCATACCGAGGACAGGGGAGCAATCAGCCCCAGCATTTT.